The entry below describes one TCR beta chain. These data come from a study of T-cell memory formation after mild COVID-19. TCRdb re-analysed the 5' RACE reads in MiXCR, keeping a single row per CDR3 protein. The table includes about 560,000 distinct CDR3 sequences, 15% to 20% detected once. Germline loops: CDR1 SGHNT, CDR2 YENEEA. Trimming cost V 2 bases and J 4 bases, with 13 bases left between them. This CDR3 spans 15 amino acids. The chain uses TRBV11-3 and TRBJ2-3; TRBD2 might be the D (5 bases). This clonotype originated in an adult woman who had mild COVID-19 (a few samples of this study predate the infection). Cell type and time point are not known. The sequencing sample was made of PBMCs or a T cell subset sorted from them (not recorded which). The CDR3 nucleotides are TGTGCCAGCAGCTTAAGAGGGAGTGATGCAGATACGCAGTATTTT. It translates to CASSLRGSDADTQYF.